This T cell receptor (beta chain) was obtained from a study of blood T cell repertoires in COVID-19. Study context: COVID-19 samples, acute and convalescent, were from the United States, Italy and Spain.

CDR3 length: 13 residues. The V end lost 5 bases, the J end lost 1 base, and 3 bases lay between the germline ends. The germline V gene has CDR1 MNHEY and CDR2 SMNVEV (reference sequence). Authors' processing steps: Reference gene primers were amplified, and this amplification served to estimate nucleated cell counts. Sequencing was performed with immunoSEQ multiplex PCR; in TCRdb, only in-frame clones are kept and a portion is missing. V and J calls and clone size are as listed in that table; D and trimming were resolved from the DNA. The data contain 300,000 to 400,000 clones, 90% of them singletons.

Material for sequencing was PBMCs or T cells enriched from blood (not recorded which). The chain employs TRBV27 and TRBJ2-6; D is unclear. The receptor's source is a man aged 55 to 70 who had recovered from COVID-19. CDR3 sequence (DNA): TGTGCCAGCAGTACATCTGGGGCCAACGTCCTGACTTTC. Translation gives CASSTSGANVLTF.